These 32 T cell receptor beta chains share one sample of origin, sequenced in a study of blood T cells in healthy people across ages (dated by TCRdb to about 2015). The method was 5' RACE. The sequencer was an Illumina HiSeq 2500. A second PCR of roughly 7 to 12 cycles was performed with a sample-barcoded 5' primer and a J-beta primer mix. TCRdb reran the public reads through fastp at Q25 and MiXCR, keeping productive beta chains. Rows with a matching CDR3 protein are joined into one entry that keeps the most common DNA and genes. Here the sample has over 600,000 distinct CDR3 sequences; roughly 46% occur a single time. Of the sample, 15% to 20% falls within the top ten clones. The sequenced sample consisted of blood. The receptors shown here come from a man older than 75 in good health.

V is TRBV4-2 and J is TRBJ2-5; TRBD2 aligns across 11 bases. The junction had 14 bases not matched to a gene; V was cut back by 0 bases and J by 11 bases. CDR1 and CDR2 from the germline V gene are LGHNA and YNFKEQ. The CDR3 extends over 17 amino acids. The CDR3 is CASSQDSTSGRYGEQYF. The CDR3 DNA reads as TGTGCCAGCAGCCAAGATTCAACTAGCGGGAGATACGGTGAGCAGTACTTC.

The rearrangement links TRBV7-9 to TRBJ2-7; a possible D gene is TRBD1 (6 bases). With 4 bases removed from V and 2 bases from J, the gap between germline ends came to 12 bases. CDR3 size: 14 residues. Germline values: CDR1 SEHNR, CDR2 FQNEAQ (reference sequence). The CDR3 bases are TGTGCCAGCAGCTCGACCAGGGGAACCTACGAGCAGTACTTC. The encoded protein is CASSSTRGTYEQYF. Supplemented by reference TRBV7-9 and TRBJ2-7, the full variable domain reads DTGVSQNPRHKITKRGQNVTFRCDPISEHNRLYWYRQTLGQGPEFLTYFQNEAQLEKSRLLSDRFSAERPKGSFSTLEIQRTEQGDSAMYLCASSSTRGTYEQYFGPGTRLTVT.

The CDR3: CSARDERRFGYNEQYF. DNA for the CDR3: TGCAGTGCTAGAGATGAAAGGAGATTCGGATACAATGAGCAGTACTTC. The chain combines TRBV20-1 with TRBJ2-1; D ambiguous. With the DNA end fitting TRBJ2-7 better, the J assignment may be wrong. CDR1 and CDR2 (germline): DFQATT, SNEGSKA (reference sequence). There are 16 residues in the CDR3.

The chain is built from TRBV30 and TRBJ2-7; a weak D match, TRBD1 (5 bases). The better agreement between TRBJ2-5 and the DNA end casts doubt on the J call. The CDR3 sequence is 12 residues long. Germline assignment: CDR1 GTSNPN and CDR2 SVGIG (reference sequence). Here the CDR3 DNA reads TGTGCACATGGGGCGGATAGGGAGACCCAGTACTTC. It yields the protein CAHGADRETQYF.

Of note for this clonotype: This may stem from a read error, because a much larger clone lies one nucleotide away. The chain carries TRBV20-1 and TRBJ2-2, with D possibly TRBD1 on 5 matching bases. The germline V gene has CDR1 DFQATT and CDR2 SNEGSKA (reference sequence). The CDR3 runs 14 residues. Trimming pared 4 bases from V and 2 bases from J, leaving 11 bases between. CDR3 coding DNA: TGCAGTGCTAATTCAGGGTTAAACACCGGGGAGCTGTTTTTT. This codes for CSANSGLNTGELFF.

This chain's CDR3 is CASSLGPGHTEAFF. The CDR3 bases are TGTGCCAGCAGCTTAGGACCAGGGCACACTGAAGCTTTCTTT. V and J are TRBV7-2 and TRBJ1-1; TRBD1 might be the D (5 bases). V gave up 1 base and J gave up 3 bases, with 9 bases separating them. Germline loops: CDR1 SGHTA, CDR2 FQGNSA. This CDR3 comprises 14 residues.

The genes are TRBV20-1 and TRBJ1-2; a possible D gene is TRBD1 (6 bases). The CDR3 totals 13 residues. Trimming removed 5 bases at V and 2 bases at J, with 12 bases between. Germline V gene sequence: CDR1 DFQATT, CDR2 SNEGSKA (reference sequence). The CDR3 DNA sequence: TGCAGTGCTGCCGGGACACCAAACTATGGCTACACCTTC. Translated, it gives CSAAGTPNYGYTF.

The chain joins TRBV3-1 to TRBJ1-5; weak D call: TRBD1 (6 bases). Trimming pared 0 bases from V and 4 bases from J, leaving 16 bases between. The germline V gene encodes CDR1 LGHDT and CDR2 YNNKEL (reference sequence). This CDR3 contains 17 residues. This CDR3 reads CASSQEPPAGENQPQHF. In nucleotides, the CDR3 is TGTGCCAGCAGCCAAGAACCTCCGGCAGGGGAAAATCAGCCCCAGCATTTT.

The J gene is TRBJ2-3, the V gene TRBV4-2, with a possible D match to TRBD2 (5 bases). Looked up from germline, CDR1 is LGHNA and CDR2 is YNFKEQ. This CDR3 region has 16 residues. Trimming shortened V by 1 base and J by 1 base, and 12 bases separated the two germline ends. DNA for the CDR3: TGTGCCAGCAGCCAAGGGTTGGTAGCGCGCACAGATACGCAGTATTTT. As protein: CASSQGLVARTDTQYF.

The table lists this clonotype with a few counts. V and J are TRBV21-1 and TRBJ2-3. TRBV21-1 is marked as a pseudogene. The CDR3 is 15 residues long. CDR3 nucleotides: TGTGCCAGCAGTCATAGCGGGAGTATAACAGATACGCAGTATTTT. It translates to CASSHSGSITDTQYF.

In its sample, this clonotype was seen a few times. The chain links TRBV30 to TRBJ2-1; tentatively, D is TRBD2 (6 bases). Trimming took 1 base from V and 9 from J, leaving 19 bases between them. This CDR3 contains 15 residues. Looked up from germline, CDR1 is GTSNPN and CDR2 is SVGIG (reference sequence). In nucleotides, the CDR3 is TGTGCCTGGAGTGAAACAGTTGGCGGGAACACTGAGCAGTTCTTC. Translation gives CAWSETVGGNTEQFF.

V and J are TRBV20-1 and TRBJ2-7; the D is unclear. The CDR3 is made up of 10 amino acids. V was clipped by 8 bases and J by 0 bases, with 5 bases between them. Germline V gene data show CDR1 as DFQATT and CDR2 as SNEGSKA (reference sequence). CDR3 sequence: CSLRSYEQYF. In DNA form, the CDR3 reads TGCAGTCTTCGCTCCTACGAGCAGTACTTC.

A few counts support this clonotype. The chain is built from TRBV3-1 and TRBJ1-2; weak D call: TRBD1 (6 bases). The ends were cut back, 4 bases at V and 0 bases at J, with 12 bases in the middle. Per germline, CDR1 LGHDT and CDR2 YNNKEL (reference sequence). The CDR3 has 15 amino acids. CDR3 amino acids: CASSPMTGTNYGYTF. The CDR3 DNA reads as TGTGCCAGCAGCCCAATGACAGGAACTAACTATGGCTACACCTTC.

This chain links TRBV7-2 with TRBJ2-5; 7 bases align to TRBD2. The germline V gene has CDR1 SGHTA and CDR2 FQGNSA. There are 14 residues in the CDR3. Trimming at V came to 5 bases and at J to 5 bases, leaving 8 bases not matched to a gene. The CDR3 here is CASSRTRSTETQYF. CDR3 coding DNA: TGTGCCAGCAGCCGGACTAGGAGTACTGAGACCCAGTACTTC.

The chain couples TRBV6-6 to TRBJ2-5; TRBD2 is a possible D gene (7 bases). V lost 5 bases and J lost 1, with 14 bases in between. This CDR3 has 15 amino acids. Germline CDR1 MNHNY, CDR2 SVGAGI (reference sequence). The CDR3 DNA reads TGTGCCAGCAGTCCCAAGGGAGGGGGCCAAGAGACCCAGTACTTC. Amino acid sequence: CASSPKGGGQETQYF.

This clonotype was found once. A read error may produce the germline difference seen at one junction end. The chain recombines TRBV5-1 with TRBJ1-4; D is undetermined. Per the germline V gene, CDR1 is SGHRS and CDR2 is YFSETQ. The CDR3 extends over 14 amino acids. CDR3 loop: CASSLDGTKEKLFF. The CDR3 bases are TGCGCCAGCAGCTTGGACGGTACTAAGGAAAAACTGTTTTTT.

This clonotype was detected only a few times. The V gene is TRBV29-1, the J gene TRBJ2-5, with D possibly being TRBD1 (6 bases). Germline lookup yields CDR1 SQVTM and CDR2 ANQGSEA. The V and J ends lost 3 bases and 5 bases respectively, with 13 bases between them. The CDR3 length is 13 residues. CDR3 sequence reads: CSVETGSMETQYF. The CDR3 nucleotides read TGCAGCGTTGAGACAGGTTCCATGGAGACCCAGTACTTC.

The chain has TRBV20-1 and TRBJ2-3; 7 bases line up with TRBD2. Germline-derived CDR1 and CDR2 are DFQATT and SNEGSKA (reference sequence). This CDR3 spans 17 amino acids. V lost 6 bases and J lost 0; bases outside the gene matches: 15. The CDR3 DNA sequence: TGCAGTGCCCGGAACCAAATGACTAGCCGGAGCACAGATACGCAGTATTTT. Translated, it gives CSARNQMTSRSTDTQYF.

V and J are TRBV30 and TRBJ1-6; 7 nucleotides match TRBD1. This CDR3 contains 13 residues. Trimming cost V 5 bases and J 9 bases; bases outside gene matches: 7. Germline-derived CDR1 and CDR2 are GTSNPN and SVGIG (reference sequence). The DNA for the CDR3 is TGTGCCTGGGTGACAGGGTCAGGTTCACCCCTCCACTTT. This encodes CAWVTGSGSPLHF.

This clonotype was found many times. V usage is TRBV7-2 and J usage is TRBJ2-5; TRBD2 aligns across 9 bases. This CDR3 has 16 amino acids. Germline assignment: CDR1 SGHTA and CDR2 FQGNSA. V shed 4 bases, J shed 3 bases, and the junction held 9 bases outside the gene matches. CDR3 in amino acids: CASSSTRASGKETQYF. The CDR3 DNA reads TGTGCCAGCAGCTCTACCCGGGCTAGCGGGAAAGAGACCCAGTACTTC.

This chain uses TRBV6-2 or TRBV6-3 with TRBJ1-2, with a possible D match to TRBD1 (5 bases). Germline CDR1 is MNHEY and CDR2 is SVGEGT. The CDR3 is made up of 14 amino acids. Trimming left V 7 bases short and J 2 bases short, with 14 bases between. The DNA for the CDR3 is TGTGCCAGCAATCCGGACATGGGGAACTATGGCTACACCTTC. It codes for CASNPDMGNYGYTF.

Remarks on this clonotype: One junction end disagrees with the germline gene, perhaps due to a read error. The chain employs TRBV20-1 and TRBJ1-5; D is unresolved. The CDR3 runs to 14 residues. From germline, CDR1 is DFQATT and CDR2 SNEGSKA (reference sequence). The CDR3 nucleotides are TGCAGAGCTAGCCATGGATTTGGGAGTCGGCCCCAGCATTTT. Its translation: CRASHGFGSRPQHF.

V gene TRBV6-2 or TRBV6-3 combines with J gene TRBJ2-1, with D tentatively TRBD2 (6 bases). Germline V CDR1 and CDR2: MNHEY, SVGEGT. V lost 5 bases and J lost 4, with 18 bases in between. The CDR3 has 16 residues. The DNA of the CDR3 is TGTGCCAGCAGTCCTCCCCCTCGGGAGCGGTACAATGAGCAGTTCTTC. Translated: CASSPPPRERYNEQFF.

Comments on this clonotype: A read error may be the cause here, since a much bigger clone is one base away. CDR3 sequence (DNA): TGTGCCAACAGTAGTAGCGGGAGGGGCGAGACCCAGTACTTC. Encoded protein: CANSSSGRGETQYF. This sequence joins TRBV12-3 or TRBV12-4 and TRBJ2-5; 11 bases are a match to TRBD2. The length of the CDR3 is 14 residues.

The chain is built from TRBV27 and TRBJ2-1; D might be TRBD1 (6 bases). This CDR3 spans 15 amino acids. The germline V and J ends were trimmed by 4 bases and 4 bases, with 14 bases remaining between them. The germline V gene has CDR1 MNHEY and CDR2 SMNVEV (reference sequence). The CDR3 reads CASSSTTQGYNEQFF. For the CDR3, the DNA is TGTGCCAGCAGTTCCACCACACAGGGATACAATGAGCAGTTCTTC.

The CDR3 reads CASSGGPPYEQYF. CDR3 nucleotides: TGTGCCAGCAGCGGAGGTCCCCCCTACGAGCAGTACTTC. The chain employs TRBV13 and TRBJ2-7, with D tentatively TRBD2 (5 bases). This CDR3 spans 13 amino acids. V shed 5 bases and J shed 2 bases, with 10 bases lying between them. The V gene's germline CDR1 is PRHDT and CDR2 FYEKMQ (reference sequence).

J is TRBJ2-2 and V is TRBV2; no reliable D call. The CDR3 has 16 amino acids. Germline V lookup: CDR1 SNHLY, CDR2 FYNNEI. Trimming removed 3 bases from V and 0 bases from J, with 11 bases in between. The CDR3 region is CASSDMGGTNTGELFF. The DNA for the CDR3 is TGTGCCAGCAGTGACATGGGTGGTACGAACACCGGGGAGCTGTTTTTT.

To note about this clonotype: It may be a read error: a sequence one base away is much more abundant. This chain joins TRBV12-3 or TRBV12-4 and TRBJ2-5; D not resolved. The CDR3 has 14 amino acids. In nucleotides, the CDR3 is TGTGCCTGCAGTCCCGACTGGCGAAAAGAGACCCAGTACTTC. Its protein is CACSPDWRKETQYF.

The chain has TRBV5-5 and TRBJ2-7; D gene unclear. Germline lookup yields CDR1 SGHKS and CDR2 YYEKEE (reference sequence). This CDR3 spans 15 amino acids. Trimming stripped 1 base from V and 2 bases from J, with 13 bases between. CDR3 nucleotide sequence: TGTGCCAGCAGCTTGCTTCATGGGATAGCCTACGAGCAGTACTTC. Its protein product is CASSLLHGIAYEQYF.

V usage is TRBV13 and J usage is TRBJ1-3; no clear D. CDR1 and CDR2 from the germline V gene are PRHDT and FYEKMQ (reference sequence). V shed 4 bases and J shed 0 bases, with 7 bases lying between them. The CDR3 has 14 amino acids. CDR3 amino acids: CASSYQTSGNTIYF. As DNA, the CDR3 is TGTGCCAGCAGCTATCAAACCTCTGGAAACACCATATATTTT. Based on the CDR3 plus reference TRBV13 and TRBJ1-3, the full variable domain is AAGVIQSPRHLIKEKRETATLKCYPIPRHDTVYWYQQGPGQDPQFLISFYEKMQSDKGSIPDRFSAQQFSDYHSELNMSSLELGDSALYFCASSYQTSGNTIYFGEGSWLTVV.

This chain links TRBV19 with TRBJ2-4; perhaps TRBD2 as D (6 bases). From germline, CDR1 is LNHDA and CDR2 SQIVND (reference sequence). The V end lost 3 bases, the J end lost 5 bases, and 11 bases lay between the germline ends. The CDR3 is made up of 14 amino acids. The CDR3 here is CASSINREENIQYF. The CDR3 nucleotides are TGTGCCAGTAGTATTAATAGGGAGGAAAACATTCAGTACTTC.

The V gene is TRBV28, the J gene TRBJ1-6, with 10 bases aligning to TRBD1. After removal of 4 bases from V and 8 bases from J, the junction contained 5 bases not matched to a gene. Germline V CDR1 and CDR2: MDHEN, SYDVKM. This CDR3 has 15 amino acids. In DNA form, the CDR3 reads TGTGCCAGCAGTTCTGGACAGGGGGGATATTCACCCCTCCACTTT. This translates into CASSSGQGGYSPLHF.